A selection of T cell receptor beta chains follows, all from one sample in a study of CD8+ T cells in alopecia areata. Profiling relied on immunoSEQ multiplex PCR, and the TCRdb table lists in-frame clones only, not all of them. The table shows 95,000 to 100,000 clones, with 55% to 70% occurring only once. The sequenced sample was CD8+ T cells sorted from blood, obtained at approximately week 60, from a patient treated with tofacitinib. The receptors originated from a human donor with alopecia areata. CDR3s include the opening cysteine and the closing phenylalanine or tryptophan. Each record gives: clone size, J gene, D gene, V gene, CDR3 protein, CDR3 DNA. D genes are given only for firm matches. Clone size appears in some rows only: once, few, many, or a class for an expanded clone.

>-|TRBJ1-1|TRBD1|TRBV4-1
CASSPDRVEAFF
TGCGCCAGCAGCCCGGACAGGGTTGAAGCTTTCTTT
>few|TRBJ2-2|-|TRBV5-1
CASSEGLMNTGELFF
TGCGCCAGCAGTGAAGGACTCATGAACACCGGGGAGCTGTTTTTT
>-|TRBJ1-1|-|TRBV13
CASSSGDREAFF
TGTGCCAGCAGCTCCGGGGACCGTGAAGCTTTCTTT
>-|TRBJ2-5|TRBD1|TRBV6-6
CASSPPDRSSQYF
TGTGCCAGCAGCCCCCCGGACAGGAGCTCCCAGTACTTC
>-|TRBJ2-7|-|TRBV19
CASQEGAGSYEQYF
TGTGCCAGCCAAGAAGGGGCCGGCTCCTACGAGCAGTACTTC
>few|TRBJ1-1|-|TRBV5-1
CASSLAGGPEAFF
TGCGCCAGCAGCTTGGCCGGTGGGCCTGAAGCTTTCTTT
>-|TRBJ1-2|-|TRBV2
CANPGDPINRGYGYTF
TGTGCCAACCCCGGGGACCCTATTAATAGGGGCTATGGCTACACCTTC
>-|TRBJ2-7|-|TRBV5-1
CASRGASYEQYF
TGCGCCAGCAGGGGGGCCAGCTACGAGCAGTACTTC
>-|TRBJ1-1|TRBD1|TRBV6-5
CASSRQGGYTEAFF
TGTGCCAGCAGTCGACAGGGGGGTTATACTGAAGCTTTCTTT
>-|TRBJ1-6|TRBD1|TRBV2
CASSNPGQGTTPLHF
TGTGCCAGCAGTAATCCGGGACAGGGTACAACACCCCTCCACTTT
>-|TRBJ2-5|TRBD1|TRBV14
CASSQDGGQGRETQYF
TGTGCCAGCAGCCAAGATGGAGGACAGGGTCGAGAGACCCAGTACTTC
>few|TRBJ2-4|TRBD2|TRBV6-1
CASSEFPSGGAEYF
TGTGCCAGCAGTGAATTCCCTAGCGGGGGGGCCGAATACTTC
>-|TRBJ2-7|-|TRBV5-6
CASTSLLTAGTYEQYF
TGTGCCAGCACCTCGTTATTGACAGCCGGCACCTACGAGCAGTACTTC
>few|TRBJ2-3|-|TRBV7-9
CASSMLGGDTQYF
TGTGCCAGCAGCATGCTAGGAGGGGATACGCAGTATTTT
>-|TRBJ1-4|-|TRBV2
CASSPANEKLFF
TGTGCCAGCAGCCCAGCCAATGAAAAACTGTTTTTT
>-|TRBJ1-6|TRBD1|TRBV19
CASSRGTGGNSPLHF
TGTGCCAGTAGTAGGGGGACAGGCGGAAATTCACCCCTCCACTTT
>-|TRBJ2-3|-|TRBV9
CASSSRRGVLDTQYF
TGTGCCAGCAGCTCAAGACGGGGAGTCCTAGATACGCAGTATTTT
>-|TRBJ2-3|-|TRBV15
CATSPRVRLNTDTQYF
TGTGCCACCAGCCCCCGCGTGAGACTCAACACAGATACGCAGTATTTT
>-|TRBJ2-2|TRBD1|TRBV4-1
CASSQGGDRGLATGELFF
TGCGCCAGCAGCCAAGGCGGGGACAGGGGGCTCGCCACCGGGGAGCTGTTTTTT
>few|TRBJ1-5|TRBD1|TRBV9
CASSADRGPLHF
TGTGCCAGCAGCGCAGACAGGGGTCCGCTACATTTT
>-|TRBJ1-4|-|TRBV5-1
CASSRWAANEKLFF
TGCGCCAGCAGCCGGTGGGCTGCTAATGAAAAACTGTTTTTT
>-|TRBJ1-2|-|TRBV29-1
CSVERPGESYGYTF
TGCAGCGTTGAACGACCGGGGGAGAGCTATGGCTACACCTTC
>-|TRBJ1-1|-|TRBV9
CASSVIVRLPWNTEAFF
TGTGCCAGCAGCGTCATTGTCAGACTACCGTGGAACACTGAAGCTTTCTTT
>once|TRBJ1-4|TRBD1|TRBV4-1
CASSRSKTGVVFFNEKLFF
TGCGCCAGCAGCCGTTCTAAGACAGGGGTGGTTTTTTTTAATGAAAAACTGTTTTTT
>once|TRBJ2-2|-|TRBV13
CASSHQGTGELFF
TGTGCCAGCAGTCACCAAGGGACCGGGGAGCTGTTTTTT
>-|TRBJ2-2|-|TRBV5-6
CASKGRSGYGELFF
TGTGCCAGCAAAGGTCGGTCGGGATACGGGGAGCTGTTTTTT
>-|TRBJ2-7|-|TRBV29-1
CSVLISEQYF
TGCAGCGTCCTTATCAGCGAGCAGTACTTC
>-|TRBJ2-1|-|TRBV29-1
CSVEDGQDNEQFF
TGCAGCGTTGAAGATGGACAAGACAATGAGCAGTTCTTC
>few|TRBJ1-1|-|TRBV2
CAGGRVGNTEAFF
TGTGCCGGGGGCAGGGTGGGTAACACTGAAGCTTTCTTT
>few|TRBJ1-2|TRBD1|TRBV29-1
CSVEDQTGSYGYTF
TGCAGCGTTGAAGATCAGACAGGGTCCTATGGCTACACCTTC
>-|TRBJ2-3|-|TRBV11-2
CASSSRTARDTQYF
TGTGCCAGCAGCTCGCGGACAGCTCGAGATACGCAGTATTTT
>-|TRBJ2-5|-|TRBV4-2
CASSQEDRSGETQYF
TGTGCCAGCAGCCAAGAAGACCGGAGCGGGGAGACCCAGTACTTC
>-|TRBJ2-7|TRBD2|TRBV5-1
CASSFGGATYEQYF
TGCGCCAGCAGCTTCGGGGGGGCTACCTACGAGCAGTACTTC
>-|TRBJ2-5|-|TRBV6-5
CASSSPLLDSQETQYF
TGTGCCAGCAGTTCCCCTCTTCTGGACAGCCAAGAGACCCAGTACTTC
>-|TRBJ2-5|-|TRBV7-6
CASSFPQETQYF
TGTGCCAGCAGCTTTCCCCAAGAGACCCAGTACTTC
>-|TRBJ1-5|-|TRBV13
CASSLRDQPQHF
TGTGCCAGCAGCTTAAGAGATCAGCCCCAGCATTTT
>-|TRBJ2-1|-|TRBV4-1
CASSPGEGAQDEQFF
TGCGCCAGCAGCCCAGGGGAGGGGGCGCAGGATGAGCAGTTCTTC
>few|TRBJ1-6|-|TRBV2
CASSPTGGGGSPLHF
TGTGCCAGCAGTCCGACAGGTGGGGGCGGTTCACCCCTCCACTTT
>few|TRBJ2-7|-|TRBV27
CASSLSGDYEQYF
TGTGCCAGCAGTCTTAGCGGTGACTACGAGCAGTACTTC
>-|TRBJ2-7|TRBD1|TRBV4-1
CASSLGQGTREQYF
TGCGCCAGCAGCCTGGGACAGGGAACTCGCGAGCAGTACTTC
>-|TRBJ1-2|-|TRBV7-9
CAFGGLEGNYGYTF
TGTGCCTTTGGAGGGTTAGAAGGAAACTATGGCTACACCTTC
>-|TRBJ2-3|-|TRBV21-1
CASSRTGPTDTQYF
TGTGCCAGCAGCAGGACAGGACCCACAGATACGCAGTATTTT
>-|TRBJ1-1|-|TRBV5-1
CASVDTMNTEAFF
TGCGCCAGCGTGGACACTATGAACACTGAAGCTTTCTTT
>-|TRBJ1-5|-|TRBV27
CASSFVGPTNQPQHF
TGTGCCAGCAGTTTCGTAGGGCCGACCAATCAGCCCCAGCATTTT
>-|TRBJ2-5|-|TRBV7-9
CASTTDRRETQYF
TGTGCCAGCACCACAGACAGGAGAGAGACCCAGTACTTC
>-|TRBJ2-2|TRBD1|TRBV6-5
CASSPTGIGELFF
TGTGCCAGCAGCCCGACAGGGATCGGGGAGCTGTTTTTT
>-|TRBJ2-7|-|TRBV7-3
CASGTIAYEQYF
TGTGCCAGCGGAACCATCGCCTACGAGCAGTACTTC
>-|TRBJ2-1|TRBD2|TRBV7-9
CASSLTQRGVHEQFF
TGTGCCAGCAGCTTAACCCAGCGGGGGGTCCATGAGCAGTTCTTC
>-|TRBJ1-1|TRBD1|TRBV27
CATRDRGRFEAFF
TGTGCCACTCGTGACAGGGGACGCTTTGAAGCTTTCTTT
>few|TRBJ2-2|-|TRBV28
CASRDGGTDTGELFF
TGTGCCAGCAGAGACGGCGGCACTGACACCGGGGAGCTGTTTTTT
>-|TRBJ1-2|TRBD1|TRBV9
CASSVGPTGRNDGYTF
TGTGCCAGCAGCGTAGGGCCGACAGGGAGGAACGATGGCTACACCTTC
>-|TRBJ1-2|-|TRBV2
CASSVSRTGYYGYTF
TGTGCCAGCAGTGTAAGTCGTACGGGCTACTATGGCTACACCTTC
>-|TRBJ2-6|-|TRBV4-1
CASSQAGGANVLTF
TGCGCCAGCAGCCAAGCTGGTGGGGCCAACGTCCTGACTTTC